This TCR beta chain originates from a study of cytomegalovirus exposure and HLA in healthy donors. This CDR3 has 10 residues. V was pared by 4 bases and J by 6 bases, with 3 bases between. Per the germline V gene, CDR1 is SNHLY and CDR2 is FYNNEI. PCR involved 60 Vbeta and 13 Jbeta primers. Assay: immunoSEQ multiplex PCR; the TCRdb copy retains only in-frame clones and omits some. The sample lists about 120,000 clones, roughly 80% occurring once. Input material: PBMCs. The chain has TRBV2 and TRBJ1-1; D gene ambiguous. This TCR was recovered from a female donor in good health and CMV-seropositive. The CDR3 protein is CASSVSEAFF. In DNA, the CDR3 is TGTGCCAGCAGTGTCTCTGAAGCTTTCTTT.